This T cell receptor (beta chain) stems from a study of circulating CD8 cells and anti-PD-1 response in melanoma. Study information: Patients received intravenous nivolumab, 3 mg/kg, every 2 weeks. Anti-PD-1 was first-line therapy for about 50% of the 13 patients.

Using around 14 ng of total RNA, TCR libraries were made with the QIAseq Immune Repertoire TCR panel. TCRdb recomputed calls from the reads with MiXCR, one row per CDR3 protein. This table holds 400 or so distinct CDR3 sequences, more than 9% found once. Four subsets defined by PD-1 and/or TIGIT were sorted from live CD3+CD8+TCRalphabeta+ cells. This clonotype is deemed large. The CDR3 has 18 residues. Trimming at V came to 3 bases and at J to 0 bases, leaving 10 bases not matched to a gene. Germline CDR1 MDHEN, CDR2 SYDVKM. Sequences were derived from CD8+ T cells from PBMCs, sampled at baseline or after one month of anti-PD-1 therapy (not recorded which). The TCR was taken from a human donor with melanoma. The chain couples TRBV28 to TRBJ1-4, with 7 nucleotides matching TRBD1. The CDR3: CASSFQITGDPTNEKLFF. CDR3 coding DNA: TGTGCCAGCAGTTTCCAAATTACAGGGGACCCAACTAATGAAAAACTGTTTTTT.